Below are 26 T cell receptor beta chains sequenced from a single sample in a study of Graves' ophthalmopathy and Graves' hyperthyroidism. RNA transcripts were the source from which TCR beta CDR3 regions were amplified. The library came from an HTBI-primed first-round RT-PCR and a second-round multiplex PCR. TCRdb re-analysed the multiplex PCR reads in MiXCR, keeping a single row per CDR3 protein. The table lists roughly 1.1 million distinct CDR3 sequences, about 35% of them singletons. Sequencing was performed on peripheral blood or thyroid tissue (not recorded which). The receptors derive from an adult man with Graves' hyperthyroidism.

The V gene is TRBV10-3, the J gene TRBJ1-5; 8 bases fit TRBD1. Per germline, CDR1 ENHRY and CDR2 SYGVKD. The CDR3 is made up of 13 amino acids. The V gene end was trimmed by 6 bases and the J gene end by 11 bases; junction bases not matched to a gene: 9. The CDR3 loop is CAISRDRQETQHF. The CDR3 DNA sequence: TGTGCCATCAGCCGGGACAGGCAAGAGACCCAGCATTTT.

The chain combines TRBV3-1 with TRBJ2-5, with D uncertain. With 7 bases removed from V and 3 bases from J, the gap between germline ends came to 12 bases. This CDR3 region has 13 residues. Germline CDR1 is LGHDT and CDR2 is YNNKEL (reference sequence). This chain's CDR3 is CASIGEVKETQYF. CDR3 nucleotide sequence: TGTGCCAGCATCGGTGAGGTCAAAGAGACCCAGTACTTC.

This clonotype was seen only a few times. J is TRBJ1-1 and V is TRBV19; a possible D gene is TRBD1 (6 bases). Trimming left V 5 bases short and J 0 bases short, with 10 bases between. CDR3 size: 14 residues. Germline loops: CDR1 LNHDA, CDR2 SQIVND (reference sequence). CDR3 DNA sequence: TGTGCCAGTAGTGAGAACAGGGTGAACACTGAAGCTTTCTTT. Translation: CASSENRVNTEAFF.

Points on this clonotype: One base away lies a much larger clone, so this may be a sequencing read error. The gene calls are TRBV9 and TRBJ2-6; the match to TRBD2 covers 13 bases. Germline V gene sequence: CDR1 SGDLS, CDR2 YYNGEE. The junction had 14 bases not matched to a gene; V was cut back by 4 bases and J by 4 bases. CDR3 size: 20 residues. DNA of the CDR3: TGTGCCAGCAGCCGCAATCCAGTACTAGCGGGAGGGTCGGGGGCCAACGTCCTGACTTTC. Amino acids: CASSRNPVLAGGSGANVLTF.

This clonotype came up many times. The chain uses TRBV9 and TRBJ2-7; D is undetermined. The CDR3 extends over 16 amino acids. Trimming removed 0 bases at V and 3 bases at J, with 16 bases between. Germline CDR1 reads SGDLS; CDR2 reads YYNGEE. The CDR3 DNA sequence: TGTGCCAGCAGCGTAGATGGCGCCTCCTCCCTCTACGAGCAGTACTTC. Its translation is CASSVDGASSLYEQYF.

This clonotype was seen at least ten times. The genes are TRBV7-8 and TRBJ2-2, with 12 bases matching TRBD1. The CDR3 contains 15 residues. J lost 7 bases, V lost 5 bases, and 5 bases had no gene match. In germline, CDR1 is SGHVS, CDR2 FQNEAQ. Written as DNA, the CDR3 is TGTGCCAGCAGCCCGGGACAGGGGGCGGGCGGGGAGCTGTTTTTT. The encoded protein is CASSPGQGAGGELFF.

This clonotype was recorded at least ten times. The chain employs TRBV7-8 and TRBJ2-7; 8 positions match TRBD1. Germline assignment: CDR1 SGHVS and CDR2 FQNEAQ. After removal of 4 bases from V and 1 base from J, the junction contained 12 bases not matched to a gene. The CDR3 contains 17 residues. In nucleotides, the CDR3 is TGTGCCAGCAGCTCCGTCACGGACAGGGAGAATTCCTACGAGCAGTACTTC. Translated: CASSSVTDRENSYEQYF.

In regard to this clonotype: This could be a read error, since a much larger clone is one nucleotide away. The gene calls are TRBV7-3 and TRBJ2-7; tentative D call: TRBD2 (6 bases). Germline lookup yields CDR1 SGHTA and CDR2 FQGTGA. The CDR3 extends over 17 amino acids. The CDR3 reads CAGSLAPAFRRDYEQYF. The CDR3 DNA is TGTGCCGGCAGCTTAGCCCCGGCATTTCGGAGGGATTACGAGCAGTACTTC.

The CDR3 loop reads CASSYSGPRQGWDYGYTF. The CDR3 region has the DNA TGTGCCAGCAGTTACTCGGGCCCCCGACAGGGCTGGGACTATGGCTACACCTTC. The V and J genes are TRBV6-6 and TRBJ1-2; 7 positions agree with TRBD1. Losses at the gene ends were 0 bases for V and 3 bases for J; bases not matched to a gene: 13. The germline gives CDR1 MNHNY, CDR2 SVGAGI (reference sequence). The CDR3 sequence is 18 residues long.

The chain carries TRBV7-6 and TRBJ1-1; no clear D gene. Deletions cut 3 bases from V and 2 bases from J, with 10 bases between. This CDR3 comprises 14 residues. Germline CDR1 SGHVS, CDR2 FNYEAQ. CDR3 sequence (DNA): TGTGCCAGCAGCTTGCCGGATGGAAACACTGAAGCTTTCTTT. This sequence encodes CASSLPDGNTEAFF. Full variable domain (missing parts from reference TRBV7-6 and TRBJ1-1): GAGVSQSPRYKVTKRGQDVALRCDPISGHVSLYWYRQALGQGPEFLTYFNYEAQQDKSGLPNDRFSAERPEGSISTLTIQRTEQRDSAMYRCASSLPDGNTEAFFGQGTRLTVV.

This clonotype was detected many times. CDR3 amino acids: CASSLVGAATNEKLFF. CDR3 sequence (DNA): TGCGCCAGCAGCTTGGTGGGCGCTGCAACTAATGAAAAACTGTTTTTT. The chain combines TRBV5-1 with TRBJ1-4; D is unresolved. CDR1 and CDR2 (germline): SGHRS, YFSETQ. The CDR3 has 16 amino acids. The ends were cut back, 0 bases at V and 0 bases at J, with 9 bases in the middle.

This clonotype was seen a few times. V usage is TRBV27 and J usage is TRBJ1-2, with 9 bases fitting TRBD1. The CDR3 totals 14 residues. V was clipped by 4 bases and J by 5 bases; unmatched bases: 5. Germline V lookup: CDR1 MNHEY, CDR2 SMNVEV (reference sequence). The CDR3 sequence: CASSYGQGFYGYTF. The CDR3 DNA is TGTGCCAGCAGTTATGGACAGGGGTTTTATGGCTACACCTTC.

This clonotype was detected ten times or more. The chain joins TRBV11-1 to TRBJ2-2; no clear D. The CDR3 contains 14 residues. Germline lookup yields CDR1 SGHAT and CDR2 FQDESV (reference sequence). Trimming stripped 5 bases from V and 6 bases from J, with 13 bases between. The CDR3 reads CASSIDWVSGELFF. The CDR3 bases are TGTGCCAGCAGCATCGACTGGGTGTCCGGGGAGCTGTTTTTT.

In its sample, this clonotype was seen many times. The chain joins TRBV2 to TRBJ2-5; D not resolved. Deletions cut 6 bases from V and 5 bases from J, with 7 bases between. The germline gives CDR1 SNHLY, CDR2 FYNNEI. CDR3 size: 11 residues. CDR3 loop: CASSPEETQYF. The DNA of the CDR3 is TGTGCCAGCAGCCCCGAGGAGACCCAGTACTTC.

This clonotype was detected ten times or more. The chain joins TRBV11-2 to TRBJ2-5, with D possibly matching TRBD1 (6 bases). Germline values: CDR1 SGHAT, CDR2 FQNNGV. The CDR3 covers 16 residues. Deletions cut 7 bases from V and 3 bases from J, with 21 bases between. This CDR3 reads CASTVRTRQVEETQYF. DNA for the CDR3: TGTGCCAGCACCGTGCGTACCCGACAGGTTGAAGAGACCCAGTACTTC. Using reference TRBV11-2 and TRBJ2-5 for the parts outside the CDR3, the full variable domain is EAGVAQSPRYKIIEKRQSVAFWCNPISGHATLYWYQQILGQGPKLLIQFQNNGVVDDSQLPKDRFSAERLKGVDSTLKIQPAKLEDSAVYLCASTVRTRQVEETQYFGPGTRLLVL.

The chain employs TRBV12-3 or TRBV12-4 and TRBJ1-6, with D hard to call. V gave up 6 bases and J gave up 0 bases, with 12 bases separating them. The CDR3 is made up of 16 amino acids. CDR3 in DNA: TGTGCCAGCAGAGGAAGCACTAGCTCCTATAATTCACCCCTCCACTTT. Translation: CASRGSTSSYNSPLHF.

At least ten counts were recorded for this clonotype. V usage is TRBV29-1 and J usage is TRBJ1-1; the D is unclear. The germline V and J ends were trimmed by 2 bases and 3 bases, with 34 bases remaining between them. This CDR3 spans 21 amino acids. CDR1 and CDR2 (germline): SQVTM, ANQGSEA. The CDR3 protein is CSVEKRDCIFLSDLDDTEAFF. CDR3 DNA sequence: TGCAGCGTTGAAAAGAGGGATTGTATATTTTTATCAGACCTCGATGACACTGAAGCTTTCTTT.

This clonotype came up many times. The rearrangement links TRBV29-1 to TRBJ2-7; TRBD2 aligns across 10 bases. V lost 1 base and J lost 3; bases outside the gene matches: 9. Germline CDR1 reads SQVTM; CDR2 reads ANQGSEA. This CDR3 is 16 amino acids long. The CDR3, as DNA: TGCAGCGTTGAAGCGGGAGAGCGGGGGGGCCTCTACGAGCAGTACTTC. Translating gives CSVEAGERGGLYEQYF.

This clonotype was seen at least ten times. V gene TRBV19 combines with J gene TRBJ2-2, with unresolved D. The CDR3 sequence is 11 residues long. Germline V lookup: CDR1 LNHDA, CDR2 SQIVND (reference sequence). V lost 3 bases, J lost 7 bases, and 3 bases lay in between. CDR3 in amino acids: CASSIGGELFF. Written as DNA, the CDR3 is TGTGCCAGTAGTATCGGCGGGGAGCTGTTTTTT. Using reference TRBV19 and TRBJ2-2 for the parts outside the CDR3, the full variable domain is DGGITQSPKYLFRKEGQNVTLSCEQNLNHDAMYWYRQDPGQGLRLIYYSQIVNDFQKGDIAEGYSVSREKKESFPLTVTSAQKNPTAFYLCASSIGGELFFGEGSRLTVL.

The CDR3 DNA reads as TGCAGCGTTGGTGGGGGAAAGGGCTCTGGAAACACCATATATTTT. Its translation: CSVGGGKGSGNTIYF. The gene calls are TRBV29-1 and TRBJ1-3; D might be TRBD1 (5 bases). The CDR3 consists of 15 residues. The V gene lost 4 bases and the J gene lost 0 bases, with 13 bases spanning the gap. Germline assignment: CDR1 SQVTM and CDR2 ANQGSEA.

The gene calls are TRBV7-9 and TRBJ2-5, with TRBD1 matching 7 bases. The junction had 18 bases not matched to a gene; V was cut back by 9 bases and J by 2 bases. The CDR3 totals 17 residues. Germline CDR1 reads SEHNR; CDR2 reads FQNEAQ (reference sequence). CDR3 sequence: CASSDRVAGHKQETQYF. The CDR3 DNA reads TGTGCCAGTAGTGACAGGGTGGCAGGGCACAAACAAGAGACCCAGTACTTC.

V and J are TRBV9 and TRBJ2-7, with D tentatively TRBD2 (5 bases). The CDR3 runs to 14 residues. CDR1 SGDLS and CDR2 YYNGEE come from the germline V gene. V lost 0 bases to trimming and J lost 8 bases, with 15 bases between them. CDR3 sequence: CASSVGSGVTQQYF. Here the CDR3 DNA reads TGTGCCAGCAGCGTAGGTTCCGGGGTTACGCAGCAGTACTTC.

The chain carries TRBV15 and TRBJ1-1, with D possibly matching TRBD1 (6 bases). Trimming took 3 bases from V and 4 from J, leaving 18 bases between them. The CDR3 length is 16 residues. CDR1 and CDR2 from the germline V gene are LNHNV and YYDKDF (reference sequence). As DNA, the CDR3 is TGTGCCACCAGCAGGGACAGTTCAGGGGCTAGCACTGAAGCTTTCTTT. Encoded protein: CATSRDSSGASTEAFF.

The sample holds many counts of this clonotype. This chain joins TRBV7-2 and TRBJ1-1, with D possibly being TRBD1 (5 bases). With 4 bases removed from V and 5 bases from J, the gap between germline ends came to 17 bases. The length of the CDR3 is 15 residues. The germline V gene encodes CDR1 SGHTA and CDR2 FQGNSA. The CDR3 is CASSSATVGGTEAFF. The CDR3 nucleotides read TGTGCCAGCAGCTCCGCGACAGTCGGGGGAACTGAAGCTTTCTTT.

This rearrangement joins TRBV2 to TRBJ1-2; D is possibly TRBD1 (5 bases). Germline V gives CDR1 SNHLY, CDR2 FYNNEI. This CDR3 is built from 12 residues. The V gene lost 4 bases and the J gene lost 7 bases, with 10 bases spanning the gap. The CDR3 sequence: CASSVRDSGYTF. CDR3 bases: TGTGCCAGCAGTGTGCGGGACTCTGGCTACACCTTC.

Only a few counts were recorded for this clonotype. The chain links TRBV14 to TRBJ2-6, with D possibly being TRBD2 (5 bases). V gave up 4 bases and J gave up 4 bases, with 14 bases separating them. Looked up from germline, CDR1 is SGHDN and CDR2 is FVKESK. CDR3 size: 16 residues. The CDR3 loop reads CASSPWTGTGANVLTF. CDR3 DNA sequence: TGTGCCAGCAGCCCTTGGACGGGAACCGGGGCCAACGTCCTGACTTTC.